These 4 T cell receptor beta chains share one sample of origin, sequenced in a study of T-cell reconstitution after alpha-beta-depleted transplantation in children. Unique molecular identifiers featured in how the TCRbeta library was prepared. TCRdb processed the PCR reads anew with MiXCR; each CDR3 protein has one entry. Among around 380,000 distinct CDR3 sequences listed, about a tenth were seen once. The sample was PBMCs from the stem cell graft donor, taken from the stem cell graft. The receptors originated from a human donor who donated a stem cell graft to a child with acute myeloid leukemia.

This clonotype was observed many times. This rearrangement joins TRBV10-2 to TRBJ1-1; 9 bases match TRBD1. CDR1 and CDR2 from the germline V gene are WSHSY and SAAADI. The CDR3 consists of 13 residues. Trimming at V came to 6 bases and at J to 2 bases, leaving 1 base not matched to a gene. Here the CDR3 reads CASSTGGNTEAFF. For the CDR3, the DNA is TGCGCCAGCAGCACAGGGGGCAACACTGAAGCTTTCTTT.

CDR3 residues: CASSQDLAGTIQETQYF. DNA for the CDR3: TGTGCCAGCAGCCAAGATCTAGCCGGGACTATCCAAGAGACCCAGTACTTC. The chain uses TRBV3-1 and TRBJ2-5, with 7 nucleotides matching TRBD2. Germline CDR1 and CDR2: LGHDT and YNNKEL (reference sequence). J gave up 1 base and V 0 bases, and 8 bases lay outside the gene matches. The CDR3 has 17 amino acids.

This rearrangement joins TRBV29-1 to TRBJ2-5, with TRBD1 as a possible D gene (5 bases). Looked up from germline, CDR1 is SQVTM and CDR2 is ANQGSEA. This CDR3 spans 15 amino acids. The V end lost 6 bases, the J end lost 3 bases, and 20 bases lay between the germline ends. The CDR3 reads CSVATKLDREETQYF. The CDR3 DNA reads TGCAGCGTAGCCACCAAACTCGACAGAGAAGAGACCCAGTACTTC.

This clonotype was counted at least ten times. The gene calls are TRBV5-1 and TRBJ1-3; maybe TRBD1 (5 bases). Germline lookup yields CDR1 SGHRS and CDR2 YFSETQ. Trimming cost V 0 bases and J 0 bases, with 7 bases left between them. CDR3 length equals 15 residues. The DNA for the CDR3 is TGCGCCAGCAGCTTGGAGGGGACCTCTGGAAACACCATATATTTT. This encodes CASSLEGTSGNTIYF.